Below are 23 T cell receptor beta chains sequenced from a single sample in a study of identical twins' blood T cells. MiXCR, run by TCRdb on the 5' RACE reads, gives a single entry per CDR3 protein. The sample shows around 380,000 distinct CDR3 sequences, roughly 31% of them seen only once. The sequenced sample consisted of PBMCs. These receptors were taken from a woman aged 18-49 years in good health.

There are many counts of this clonotype. The chain carries TRBV29-1 and TRBJ1-1, with no clear D. The CDR3 loop spans 13 amino acids. The germline CDR1 and CDR2 sequences are SQVTM and ANQGSEA. Trimming stripped 2 bases from V and 4 bases from J, with 11 bases between. In DNA form, the CDR3 reads TGCAGCGTTGAATTGCCCGGTCCCACTGAAGCTTTCTTT. It encodes CSVELPGPTEAFF.

The sample holds a few counts of this clonotype. The gene calls are TRBV29-1 and TRBJ1-2; TRBD1 might be the D (6 bases). The CDR3 is 12 amino acids. Germline V gene sequence: CDR1 SQVTM, CDR2 ANQGSEA. V lost 6 bases and J 4 bases, leaving 12 bases between the germline ends. For the CDR3, the DNA is TGCAGCGTCCCAGGGGCCTCCTATGGCTACACCTTC. Its protein product is CSVPGASYGYTF.

Concerning this clonotype itself: One junction end does not reproduce the germline sequence, and a read error may be involved. The J gene is TRBJ2-3, the V gene TRBV27; D remains ambiguous. The CDR3 has 12 residues. Germline assignment: CDR1 MNHEY and CDR2 SMNVEV (reference sequence). The CDR3 loop is CTSKANADTQYF. The DNA for the CDR3 is TGTACCAGCAAGGCCAATGCAGATACGCAGTATTTT.

The gene calls are TRBV27 and TRBJ2-3; D not resolved. V shed 3 bases and J shed 2 bases, with 9 bases lying between them. Germline V gene sequence: CDR1 MNHEY, CDR2 SMNVEV (reference sequence). The length of the CDR3 is 14 residues. As DNA, the CDR3 is TGTGCCAGCAGTTTCTTGTTAGACACAGATACGCAGTATTTT. Translating gives CASSFLLDTDTQYF.

A few counts support this clonotype. This chain's CDR3 is CASSGGHLAGNTIYF. The CDR3, as DNA: TGTGCCAGCTCGGGGGGACACCTTGCTGGAAACACCATATATTTT. This chain connects TRBV18 to TRBJ1-3; a possible D gene is TRBD1 (6 bases). The length of the CDR3 is 15 residues. Trimming took 6 bases from V and 2 from J, leaving 14 bases between them. CDR1 and CDR2 (germline): KGHSH, LQKENI.

V gene TRBV20-1 combines with J gene TRBJ1-6; D is perhaps TRBD1 (5 bases). Per germline, CDR1 DFQATT and CDR2 SNEGSKA (reference sequence). This CDR3 comprises 15 residues. Trimming left V 1 base short and J 6 bases short, with 13 bases between. Written as DNA, the CDR3 is TGCAGTGCTAGAGCCAGGGATAATTCTAATTCACCCCTCCACTTT. It codes for CSARARDNSNSPLHF.

The chain carries TRBV3-1 and TRBJ1-1; 7 bases are a match to TRBD1. From germline, CDR1 is LGHDT and CDR2 YNNKEL (reference sequence). The CDR3 covers 15 residues. V shed 4 bases and J 1 base; nucleotides not matched to a gene: 6. CDR3 nucleotide sequence: TGTGCCAGCAGCCTACTGGGACAGACGAACACTGAAGCTTTCTTT. Translated: CASSLLGQTNTEAFF. Supplemented by reference TRBV3-1 and TRBJ1-1, the full variable domain reads DTAVSQTPKYLVTQMGNDKSIKCEQNLGHDTMYWYKQDSKKFLKIMFSYNNKELIINETVPNRFSPKSPDKAHLNLHINSLELGDSAVYFCASSLLGQTNTEAFFGQGTRLTVV.

The chain recombines TRBV20-1 with TRBJ2-7; D not certain. The germline V and J ends were trimmed by 2 bases and 2 bases, with 7 bases remaining between them. The CDR3 spans 12 residues. Germline assignment: CDR1 DFQATT and CDR2 SNEGSKA (reference sequence). The CDR3 DNA sequence: TGCAGTGCTAGACCGGCCGCCTACGAGCAGTACTTC. Amino acid sequence: CSARPAAYEQYF.

This clonotype was detected a few times. In DNA, the CDR3 is TGTGCCAGCAGCTTGAATCCGGACAGGTCGGACTATGGCTACACCTTC. Protein: CASSLNPDRSDYGYTF. The chain combines TRBV9 with TRBJ1-2; TRBD1 matches 7 bases. The germline V gene has CDR1 SGDLS and CDR2 YYNGEE. J gave up 3 bases and V 4 bases, and 12 bases lay outside the gene matches. This CDR3 is 16 amino acids long.

The rearrangement links TRBV5-1 to TRBJ1-1, with D possibly matching TRBD1 (5 bases). CDR1 is SGHRS, CDR2 YFSETQ, per germline. The CDR3 has 15 amino acids. The V and J ends lost 8 bases and 3 bases respectively, with 20 bases between them. The CDR3 sequence: CASNSNGGDYTEAFF. The CDR3 region has the DNA TGCGCCAGTAATTCAAACGGTGGGGACTACACTGAAGCTTTCTTT.

This clonotype came up a few times. DNA of the CDR3: TGCGCCAGCAGCTTGGAGCAGGTACCTAACTATGGCTACACCTTC. Residues: CASSLEQVPNYGYTF. The gene calls are TRBV5-1 and TRBJ1-2; D not certain. V was trimmed by 0 bases and J by 0 bases, leaving 9 bases between them. The length of the CDR3 is 15 residues. CDR1 and CDR2 from the germline V gene are SGHRS and YFSETQ.

This clonotype was detected only a few times. The chain has TRBV5-1 and TRBJ1-2; unclear D gene. The V end was cut by 0 bases, the J end by 6 bases, with 6 bases between. CDR3 length: 12 amino acids. Looked up from germline, CDR1 is SGHRS and CDR2 is YFSETQ. In DNA, the CDR3 is TGCGCCAGCAGCTTGGATTGGGATGGCTACACCTTC. Translating it yields CASSLDWDGYTF. Drawing the rest from reference TRBV5-1 and TRBJ1-2, the complete variable domain is KAGVTQTPRYLIKTRGQQVTLSCSPISGHRSVSWYQQTPGQGLQFLFEYFSETQRNKGNFPGRFSGRQFSNSRSEMNVSTLELGDSALYLCASSLDWDGYTFGSGTRLTVV.

This clonotype was counted only a few times. The chain links TRBV5-4 to TRBJ2-1; no reliable D call. Germline CDR1 is SGHNT and CDR2 is YYREEE (reference sequence). CDR3 size: 16 residues. V was pared by 7 bases and J by 7 bases, with 24 bases between. CDR3 region: CASSNWRSLQGNEQFF. As DNA, the CDR3 is TGTGCCAGCTCTAATTGGCGGTCCCTCCAAGGAAATGAGCAGTTCTTC.

This chain joins TRBV15 and TRBJ1-2, with D hard to call. Germline lookup yields CDR1 LNHNV and CDR2 YYDKDF (reference sequence). The CDR3 consists of 14 residues. The ends were cut back, 3 bases at V and 8 bases at J, with 16 bases in the middle. The CDR3 bases are TGTGCCACCAGCAGTCCCGTCTCGCAGTTGGGCTACACCTTC. This codes for CATSSPVSQLGYTF.

This clonotype was found a few times. The chain combines TRBV6-5 with TRBJ2-7, with a weak D call TRBD1 (6 bases). This CDR3 has 13 amino acids. Trimming left V 3 bases short and J 2 bases short, with 8 bases between. CDR1 and CDR2 (germline): MNHEY, SVGAGI. CDR3: CASSYGQPYEQYF. CDR3 nucleotide sequence: TGTGCCAGCAGTTATGGACAGCCCTACGAGCAGTACTTC.

This sequence joins TRBV6-1 and TRBJ2-7; a weak D match, TRBD2 (6 bases). There are 15 residues in the CDR3. In germline, CDR1 is MNHNS, CDR2 SASEGT. V was trimmed by 7 bases and J by 3 bases, leaving 19 bases between them. The CDR3 DNA follows: TGTGCCAGCATGGAGGGTCCCTGGGCTTTCTACGAGCAGTACTTC. Translation: CASMEGPWAFYEQYF.

Remarks on this clonotype: The junction and the germline gene differ at one end; a read error may be behind it. V usage is TRBV20-1 and J usage is TRBJ1-1, with 10 bases identical to TRBD1. CDR1 DFQATT and CDR2 SNEGSKA come from the germline V gene (reference sequence). The CDR3 has 16 amino acids. The CDR3 sequence: CSARDKGTGENTGAVF. Written as DNA, the CDR3 is TGCAGTGCTAGAGATAAAGGGACAGGGGAGAACACTGGAGCTGTCTTT.

The chain employs TRBV20-1 and TRBJ2-3; the D gene is possibly TRBD2 (6 bases). Germline V gene lookup returns CDR1 DFQATT and CDR2 SNEGSKA (reference sequence). V shed 0 bases and J shed 7 bases, with 20 bases lying between them. The length of the CDR3 is 16 residues. The CDR3 spells CSARDSAVAEGNTQYF. CDR3 sequence (DNA): TGCAGTGCTAGAGATTCGGCGGTAGCGGAGGGGAATACGCAGTATTTT.

The chain has TRBV5-6 and TRBJ1-5, with 9 bases fitting TRBD1. The CDR3 sequence is 14 residues long. CDR1 and CDR2 (germline): SGHDT, YYEEEE. The junction had 2 bases not matched to a gene; V was cut back by 2 bases and J by 5 bases. Here the CDR3 reads CASSFGTGHQPQHF. DNA of the CDR3: TGTGCCAGCAGCTTTGGGACAGGGCATCAGCCCCAGCATTTT.

This clonotype was counted at least ten times. The J gene is TRBJ1-1, the V gene TRBV25-1; D call uncertain. Deletions cut 4 bases from V and 1 base from J, with 13 bases between. CDR3 length: 15 amino acids. Germline V gene lookup returns CDR1 MGHDK and CDR2 SYGVNS. The CDR3 protein is CASSGSRKGNTEAFF. For the CDR3, the DNA is TGTGCCAGCAGTGGATCCAGGAAGGGGAACACTGAAGCTTTCTTT.

About this clonotype: This may arise from a read error, as a much more abundant clone is one base away. V and J are TRBV10-3 and TRBJ1-3, with D unclear. The CDR3 covers 14 residues. The germline CDR1 and CDR2 sequences are ENHRY and SYGVKD. The CDR3, as DNA: TGTTCCATCAGTGGAATGGACTCTGGAAACACCATATATTTT. It is translated as CSISGMDSGNTIYF.

This clonotype occurred a few times. The chain employs TRBV29-1 and TRBJ2-7; no definite D call. Germline CDR1 and CDR2: SQVTM and ANQGSEA. The length of the CDR3 is 10 residues. V was shortened by 5 bases and J by 7 bases, with 9 bases between the two germline ends. CDR3 region: CSVRAREQYF. The CDR3 DNA follows: TGCAGCGTTCGTGCACGTGAGCAGTACTTC.

This clonotype appeared a few times. V is TRBV29-1 and J is TRBJ2-5, with a possible D match to TRBD1 (6 bases). Trimming stripped 0 bases from V and 2 bases from J, with 10 bases between. Germline-derived CDR1 and CDR2 are SQVTM and ANQGSEA. This CDR3 has 14 residues. This CDR3 reads CSVEDWGRQETQYF. CDR3 DNA: TGCAGCGTTGAAGATTGGGGGCGGCAAGAGACCCAGTACTTC.